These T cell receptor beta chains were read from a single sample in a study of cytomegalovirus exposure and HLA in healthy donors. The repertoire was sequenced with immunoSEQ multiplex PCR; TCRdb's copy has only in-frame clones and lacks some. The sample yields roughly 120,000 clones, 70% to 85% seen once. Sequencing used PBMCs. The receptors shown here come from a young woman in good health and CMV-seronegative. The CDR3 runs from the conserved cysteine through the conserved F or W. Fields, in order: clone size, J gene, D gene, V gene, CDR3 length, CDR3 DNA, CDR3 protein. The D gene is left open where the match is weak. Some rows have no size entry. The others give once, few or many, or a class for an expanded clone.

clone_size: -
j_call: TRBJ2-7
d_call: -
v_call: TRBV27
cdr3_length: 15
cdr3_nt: TGTGCCAGCAGTTTACGGGCAGGGCTTGTTCTCGAGCAGTACTTC
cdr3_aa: CASSLRAGLVLEQYF

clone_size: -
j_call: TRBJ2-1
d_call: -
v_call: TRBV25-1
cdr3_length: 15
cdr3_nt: TGTGCCAGCACCCCTAGTGCAGGGCAGACGAATGAGCAGTTCTTC
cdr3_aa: CASTPSAGQTNEQFF

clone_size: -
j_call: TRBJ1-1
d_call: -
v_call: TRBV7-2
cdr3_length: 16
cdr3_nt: TGTGCCAGCAGCTTATACGCGGGGGGTTGGAACACTGAAGCTTTCTTT
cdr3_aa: CASSLYAGGWNTEAFF

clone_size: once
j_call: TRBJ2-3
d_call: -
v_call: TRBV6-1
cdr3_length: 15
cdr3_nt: TGTGCCAGCTCCCGCCTAGAGCCTGGCACAGATACGCAGTATTTT
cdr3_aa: CASSRLEPGTDTQYF

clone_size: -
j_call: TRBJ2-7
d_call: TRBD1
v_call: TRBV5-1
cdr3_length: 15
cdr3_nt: TGCGCCAGCAGGGCCGGGACAGGGTATCCCTACGAGCAGTACTTC
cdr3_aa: CASRAGTGYPYEQYF

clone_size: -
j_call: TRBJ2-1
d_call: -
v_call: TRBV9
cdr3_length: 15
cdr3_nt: TGTGCCAGCAGCGTAGGGTTCCTCTCTCAGAATGAGCAGTTCTTC
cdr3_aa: CASSVGFLSQNEQFF

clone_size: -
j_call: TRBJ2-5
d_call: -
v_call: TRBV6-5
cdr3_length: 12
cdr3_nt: TGTGCCAGCAGTTACGGGCAGAAGACCCAGTACTTC
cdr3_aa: CASSYGQKTQYF

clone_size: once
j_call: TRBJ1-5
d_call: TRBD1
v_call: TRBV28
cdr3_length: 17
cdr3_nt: TGTGCCAGCAGTTTATTGATCGCTACAGGGGTAGGACAGCCCCAGCATTTT
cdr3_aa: CASSLLIATGVGQPQHF

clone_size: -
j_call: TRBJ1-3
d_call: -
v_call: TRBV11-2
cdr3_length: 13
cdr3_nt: TGTGCCAGCAGCCTTCCGTTTCGGTACACCATATATTTT
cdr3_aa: CASSLPFRYTIYF

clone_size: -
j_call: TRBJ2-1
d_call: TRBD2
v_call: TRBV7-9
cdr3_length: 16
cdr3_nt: TGTGCCAGCAGCTTGGGACTAGCGGGGGGGCGGGATGAGCAGTTCTTC
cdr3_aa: CASSLGLAGGRDEQFF

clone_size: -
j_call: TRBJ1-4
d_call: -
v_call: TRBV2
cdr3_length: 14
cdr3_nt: TGTGCCAGCAGTTACAGGGAGCTTAATGAAAAACTGTTTTTT
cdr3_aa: CASSYRELNEKLFF

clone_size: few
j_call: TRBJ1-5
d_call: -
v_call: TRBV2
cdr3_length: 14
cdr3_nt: TGTGCCAGCAGTGAAAACAAACGGGTCCAGCCCCAGCATTTT
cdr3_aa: CASSENKRVQPQHF